This paragraph reports one T cell receptor beta chain. The antigen remains undetermined. The germline gives CDR1 MNHEY, CDR2 SVGAGI. This CDR3 has 15 amino acids. V dropped 6 bases and J dropped 5 bases, with 20 bases sitting between them. This sample stems from a study of shared clonotypes between healthy human individuals. Whole-study findings and limits: For naive CD4 cells, approximately 4.7% of clonotypes were shared across a handful of donors.

Some clones are missing from TCRdb's copy, which holds only in-frame ones; the method was immunoSEQ multiplex PCR. The data contain 2 million to 2.5 million clones, under 95% of them singletons. Positively selected for CCR7, the CD45RO-negative cells used as naive CD8 cells excluded terminally differentiated effector memory CD45RA+ cells. The sequenced sample was naive CD8+ T cells from PBMCs. The gene calls are TRBV6-5 and TRBJ2-7; D assignment may be TRBD1 or TRBD2 (5 bases each). This TCR was sampled from a young man in good health. Some clones in this sample may be carry-over from other donors' samples. As DNA, the CDR3 is TGTGCCAGCAGGTCCTCCGGGACCCTCGCCCACGAGCAGTACTTC. Its protein product is CASRSSGTLAHEQYF.